One T cell receptor (beta chain) is described in this entry. Its antigen is not known. Using immunoSEQ multiplex PCR, the repertoire was profiled, and TCRdb retains in-frame clones only, with some absent. The sample lists over 50,000 clones; 70% to 90% were seen once. Unstimulated regulatory T cells (CD4+CD25+CD127-), CD4+CD25- non-regulatory cells, CD4 and CD8 cells were FACS-sorted from thawed PBMCs. Trimming left V 1 base short and J 0 bases short, with 15 bases between. The CDR3 totals 17 residues. Germline V gives CDR1 LGHNT, CDR2 FRNRAP. This entry is derived from a study of Tregs in tolerant kidney transplant recipients. General study points: The most relevant donor-specific Treg TCRbeta repertoire apparently came from expansion with activated donor B cells.

The chain is built from TRBV12-5 and TRBJ1-1, with unresolved D. Sequences were derived from Tregs from blood, sampled before the transplant. The source of this sequence is a human donor who received a combined kidney and bone marrow transplant. In DNA, the CDR3 is TGTGCTAGTGGTTTGGACCCCGGGAACGAGGTGAACACTGAAGCTTTCTTT. Its translation is CASGLDPGNEVNTEAFF.